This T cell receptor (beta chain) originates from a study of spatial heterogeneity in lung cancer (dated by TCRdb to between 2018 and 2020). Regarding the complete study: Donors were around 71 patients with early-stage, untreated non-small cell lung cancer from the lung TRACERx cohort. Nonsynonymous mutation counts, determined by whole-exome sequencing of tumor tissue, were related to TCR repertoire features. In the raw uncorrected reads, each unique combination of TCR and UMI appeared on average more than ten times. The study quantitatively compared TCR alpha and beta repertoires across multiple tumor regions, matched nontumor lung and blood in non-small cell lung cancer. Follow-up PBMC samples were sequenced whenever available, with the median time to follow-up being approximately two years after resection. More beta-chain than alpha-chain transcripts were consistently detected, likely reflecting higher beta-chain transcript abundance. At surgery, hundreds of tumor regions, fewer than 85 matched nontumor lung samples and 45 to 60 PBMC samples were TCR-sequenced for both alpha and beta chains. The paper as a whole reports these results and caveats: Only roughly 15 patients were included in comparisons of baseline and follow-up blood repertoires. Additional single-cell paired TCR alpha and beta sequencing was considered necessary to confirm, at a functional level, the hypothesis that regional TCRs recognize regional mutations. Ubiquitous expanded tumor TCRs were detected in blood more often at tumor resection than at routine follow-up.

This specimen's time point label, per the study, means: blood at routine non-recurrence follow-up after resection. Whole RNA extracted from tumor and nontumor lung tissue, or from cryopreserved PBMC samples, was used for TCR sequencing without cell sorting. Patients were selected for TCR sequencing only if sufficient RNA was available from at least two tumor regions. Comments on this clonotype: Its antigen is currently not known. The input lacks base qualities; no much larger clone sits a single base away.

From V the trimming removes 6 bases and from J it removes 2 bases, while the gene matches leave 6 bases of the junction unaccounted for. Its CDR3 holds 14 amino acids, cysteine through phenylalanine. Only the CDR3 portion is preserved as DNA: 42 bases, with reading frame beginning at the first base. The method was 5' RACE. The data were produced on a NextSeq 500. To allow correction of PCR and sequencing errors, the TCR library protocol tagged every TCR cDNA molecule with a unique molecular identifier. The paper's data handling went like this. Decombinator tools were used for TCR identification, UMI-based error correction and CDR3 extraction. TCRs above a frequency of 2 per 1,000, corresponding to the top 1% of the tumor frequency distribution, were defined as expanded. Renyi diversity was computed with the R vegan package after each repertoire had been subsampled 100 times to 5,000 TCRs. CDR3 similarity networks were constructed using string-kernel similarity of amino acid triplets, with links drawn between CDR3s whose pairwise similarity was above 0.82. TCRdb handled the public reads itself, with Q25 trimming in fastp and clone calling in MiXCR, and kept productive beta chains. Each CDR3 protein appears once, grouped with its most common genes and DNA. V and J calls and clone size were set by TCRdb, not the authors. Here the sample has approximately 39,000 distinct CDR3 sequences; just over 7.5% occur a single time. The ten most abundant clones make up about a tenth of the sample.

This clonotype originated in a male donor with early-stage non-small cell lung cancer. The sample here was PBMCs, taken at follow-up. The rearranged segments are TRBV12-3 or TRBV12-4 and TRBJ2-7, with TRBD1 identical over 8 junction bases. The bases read TGTGCCAGCAGAGGGACAGGTCGCGCCTACGAGCAGTACTTC. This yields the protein CASRGTGRAYEQYF.